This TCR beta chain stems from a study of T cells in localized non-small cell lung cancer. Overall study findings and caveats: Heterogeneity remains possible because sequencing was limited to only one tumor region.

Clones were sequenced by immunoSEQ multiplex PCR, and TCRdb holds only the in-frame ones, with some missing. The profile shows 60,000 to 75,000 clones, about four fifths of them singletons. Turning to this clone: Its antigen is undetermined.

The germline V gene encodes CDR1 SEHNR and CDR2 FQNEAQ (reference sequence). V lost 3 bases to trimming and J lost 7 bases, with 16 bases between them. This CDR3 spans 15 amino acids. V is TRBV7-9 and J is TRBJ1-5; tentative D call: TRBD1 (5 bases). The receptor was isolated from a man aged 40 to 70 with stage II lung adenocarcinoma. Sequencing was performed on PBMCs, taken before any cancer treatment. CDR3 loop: CASSLVGQGNQPQHF. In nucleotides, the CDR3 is TGTGCCAGCAGCTTGGTGGGTCAGGGTAACCAGCCCCAGCATTTT.